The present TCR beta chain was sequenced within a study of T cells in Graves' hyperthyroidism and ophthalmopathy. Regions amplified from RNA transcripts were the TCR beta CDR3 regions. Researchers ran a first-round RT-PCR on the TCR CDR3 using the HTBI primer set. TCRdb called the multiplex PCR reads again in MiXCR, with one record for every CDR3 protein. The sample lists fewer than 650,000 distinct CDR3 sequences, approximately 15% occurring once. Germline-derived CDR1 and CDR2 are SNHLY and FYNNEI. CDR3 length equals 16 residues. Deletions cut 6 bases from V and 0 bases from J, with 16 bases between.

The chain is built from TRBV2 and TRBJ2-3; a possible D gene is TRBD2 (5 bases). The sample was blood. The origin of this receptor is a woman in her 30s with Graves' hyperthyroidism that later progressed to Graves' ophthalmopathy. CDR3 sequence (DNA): TGTGCCAGCAGCTCCGACTATGACACTAGCACAGATACGCAGTATTTT. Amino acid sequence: CASSSDYDTSTDTQYF.